A single T cell receptor beta chain is shown here with its context. These data come from a study of shared clonotypes between healthy human individuals. Germline CDR1 MNHNY, CDR2 SVGAGI (reference sequence). V lost 2 bases and J 2 bases, leaving 13 bases between the germline ends. The CDR3 has 15 residues. Here immunoSEQ multiplex PCR was the method, and the copy in TCRdb shows in-frame clones only, minus some. The table has 2 million to 2.5 million clones, 90% to 97% seen once. The sample taken for sequencing was naive CD4+ T cells sorted from blood. Subset: CD45RA+ positively selected. This sequence was found in a man younger than 35 in good health. The chain links TRBV6-6 to TRBJ2-7; possible D gene TRBD1, 5 bases. The CDR3 here is CASSYIGPRAYEQYF. In DNA form, the CDR3 reads TGTGCCAGCAGTTACATTGGCCCCAGGGCCTACGAGCAGTACTTC.